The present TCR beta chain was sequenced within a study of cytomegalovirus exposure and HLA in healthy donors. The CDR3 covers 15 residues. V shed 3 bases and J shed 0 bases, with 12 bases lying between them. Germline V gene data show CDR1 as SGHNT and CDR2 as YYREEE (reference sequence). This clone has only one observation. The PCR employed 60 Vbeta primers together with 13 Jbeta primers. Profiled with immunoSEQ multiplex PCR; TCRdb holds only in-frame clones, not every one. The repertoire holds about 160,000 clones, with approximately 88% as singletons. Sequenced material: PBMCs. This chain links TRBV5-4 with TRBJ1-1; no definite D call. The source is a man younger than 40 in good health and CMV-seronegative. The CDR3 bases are TGTGCCAGCAGCTGGCAGGCAATGATGAACACTGAAGCTTTCTTT. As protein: CASSWQAMMNTEAFF.